The clone carrying this TCR beta chain has a single count. What it binds is unknown. The CDR3 is 15 residues long. With 2 bases clipped from V and 5 bases from J, the junction kept 8 bases outside the gene matches. Disease duration was under 3 months in the ophthalmopathy patients, who also had a Clinical Activity Score of at least 3 and a NOSPECS grade of at least 4. Diagnostic decisions used clinical symptoms, serum thyroxine and TRAb, thyroid ultrasound and orbital computed tomography. This sample stems from a study of T cells in Graves' hyperthyroidism and ophthalmopathy. Study context: Pretreatment peripheral blood was obtained at initial diagnosis. Study observations and caveats: Most thyroid clonotypes expanded above 0.001 were also detected in blood.

RNA transcripts yielded amplified TCR beta CDR3 regions. HTBI primers were employed in a first-round RT-PCR of the TCR CDR3. TCRdb passed the multiplex PCR reads through MiXCR, listing each CDR3 protein once. This sample yields roughly 500,000 distinct CDR3 sequences, of which around a quarter are seen a single time; around 11% belongs to the top ten. The sequenced material came from blood. This chain links TRBV12-3 or TRBV12-4 with TRBJ2-5; 7 bases are a match to TRBD2. The TCR was taken from a woman under 40 with Graves' ophthalmopathy. This CDR3 reads CASSLWAGVSETQYF. CDR3 DNA sequence: TGTGCCAGCAGTTTATGGGCGGGGGTTAGTGAGACCCAGTACTTC.